These T cell receptor beta chains were read from a single sample in a study of cytotoxic CD8 clonotypes in ibrutinib-treated CLL. Sequenced by immunoSEQ multiplex PCR; TCRdb stores in-frame clones only, minus some. The profile shows a few hundred thousand clones, roughly two thirds of them singletons. The source was PBMCs, collected after 36 months of ibrutinib treatment. The receptors derive from a human donor with chronic lymphocytic leukemia. CDR3s include the opening cysteine and the closing phenylalanine or tryptophan. D genes are given only for firm matches. Only part of the rows carry a size: once, few, many, or a class if the clone is expanded.

>TRBJ1-2|-|-|TRBV6-5
CASSYEGMGYTF
TGTGCCAGCAGTTACGAAGGGATGGGCTACACCTTC
>TRBJ2-4|-|-|TRBV6-4
CASERDLGRAKNIQYF
TGTGCCAGCGAACGGGACTTGGGTCGAGCCAAAAACATTCAGTACTTC
>TRBJ2-1|-|TRBD1|TRBV7-3
CASSPSMGQGDNEQFF
TGTGCCAGCAGCCCCTCCATGGGACAGGGAGATAATGAGCAGTTCTTC
>TRBJ2-3|once|TRBD2|TRBV29-1
CSVGGIAGTTDTQYF
TGCAGCGTTGGTGGGATAGCGGGGACCACAGATACGCAGTATTTT
>TRBJ1-2|-|-|TRBV9
CASSVRSNYGYTF
TGTGCCAGCAGCGTTAGAAGCAACTATGGCTACACCTTC
>TRBJ2-7|-|TRBD2|TRBV2
CASSERRGRFYEQYF
TGTGCCAGCAGTGAACGACGCGGGAGGTTCTACGAGCAGTACTTC
>TRBJ1-2|-|TRBD1|TRBV6-6
CASSYETGREVWGYTF
TGTGCCAGCAGTTACGAGACAGGGAGAGAGGTGTGGGGCTACACCTTC
>TRBJ2-1|-|TRBD2|TRBV18
CASSPPGLAGYNEQFF
TGTGCCAGCTCACCACCCGGGCTAGCGGGCTACAATGAGCAGTTCTTC
>TRBJ2-3|-|-|TRBV5-1
CASSFRERDTQYF
TGCGCCAGCAGCTTCAGGGAAAGGGATACGCAGTATTTT
>TRBJ1-1|-|TRBD1|TRBV10-2
CASSKTGTGTEAFF
TGCGCCAGCAGTAAAACCGGGACAGGGACTGAAGCTTTCTTT
>TRBJ1-6|once|TRBD1|TRBV19
CASSAGGLGSPLHF
TGTGCCAGTAGTGCAGGGGGCTTAGGGTCACCCCTCCACTTT
>TRBJ1-2|-|-|TRBV11-2
CASSLLDSFNYGYTF
TGTGCCAGCAGCTTACTCGACAGTTTTAACTATGGCTACACCTTC
>TRBJ2-2|-|-|TRBV6-5
CASSYSTGELFF
TGTGCCAGCAGTTACTCAACCGGGGAGCTGTTTTTT
>TRBJ2-7|-|-|TRBV6-6
CASGDVYEQYF
TGTGCCAGCGGGGACGTCTACGAGCAGTACTTC
>TRBJ2-3|-|-|TRBV2
CASSVWRTTDTQYF
TGTGCCAGCAGTGTCTGGCGGACCACAGATACGCAGTATTTT
>TRBJ1-5|-|-|TRBV9
CASSKYSGSTNQPQHF
TGTGCCAGCAGCAAATACTCAGGGTCGACGAATCAGCCCCAGCATTTT
>TRBJ1-2|-|-|TRBV5-5
CASSLFLASFNYGYTF
TGTGCCAGCAGCTTGTTTCTGGCCAGCTTTAACTATGGCTACACCTTC
>TRBJ2-7|-|TRBD1|TRBV6-5
CASSYSGQGHSYEQYF
TGTGCCAGCAGTTACTCAGGACAGGGCCATTCCTACGAGCAGTACTTC
>TRBJ1-5|-|-|TRBV1
CTSSQGGTGLVQPQHF
TGCACCAGCAGCCAAGGAGGGACAGGGTTGGTTCAGCCCCAGCATTTT
>TRBJ1-1|-|TRBD1|TRBV5-8
CASSLAGQGYWGAFF
TGTGCCAGCAGCTTGGCGGGACAGGGGTATTGGGGAGCTTTCTTT
>TRBJ2-5|-|-|TRBV9
CASSVGGLRETQYF
TGTGCCAGCAGCGTAGGGGGCCTACGAGAGACCCAGTACTTC
>TRBJ2-2|-|-|TRBV7-3
CASSPRPLTLAGAGELFF
TGTGCCAGCAGCCCACGACCCCTCACCCTTGCGGGCGCCGGGGAGCTGTTTTTT
>TRBJ1-4|-|-|TRBV28
CASRWFRGGNEKLFF
TGTGCCAGCAGATGGTTTAGAGGGGGTAATGAAAAACTGTTTTTT
>TRBJ2-7|few|TRBD1|TRBV7-2
CASSFRGEQYF
TGTGCCAGCAGCTTCAGGGGGGAGCAGTACTTC
>TRBJ1-5|few|TRBD1|TRBV7-6
CASSLGQGQPQHF
TGTGCCAGCAGCTTAGGACAGGGTCAGCCCCAGCATTTT
>TRBJ2-3|-|-|TRBV6-5
CASRPDFTDTQYF
TGTGCCAGCAGGCCGGACTTCACAGATACGCAGTATTTT